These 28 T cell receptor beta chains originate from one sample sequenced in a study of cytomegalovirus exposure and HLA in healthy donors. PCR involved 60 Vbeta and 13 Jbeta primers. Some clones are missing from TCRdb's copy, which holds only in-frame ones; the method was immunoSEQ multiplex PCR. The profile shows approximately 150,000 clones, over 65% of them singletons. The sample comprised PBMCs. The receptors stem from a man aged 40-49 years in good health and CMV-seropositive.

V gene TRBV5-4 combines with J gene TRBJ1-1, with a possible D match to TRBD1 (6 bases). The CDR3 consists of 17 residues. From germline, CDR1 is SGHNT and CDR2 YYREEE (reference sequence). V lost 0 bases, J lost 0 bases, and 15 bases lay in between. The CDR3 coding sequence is TGTGCCAGCAGCTTGGGAGTGATTGGGACAATGAACACTGAAGCTTTCTTT. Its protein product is CASSLGVIGTMNTEAFF.

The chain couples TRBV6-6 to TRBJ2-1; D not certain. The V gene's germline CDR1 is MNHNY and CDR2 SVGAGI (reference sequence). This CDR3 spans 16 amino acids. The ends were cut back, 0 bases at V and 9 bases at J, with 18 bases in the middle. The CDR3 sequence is CASSYSVEATRGEQFF. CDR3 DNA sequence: TGTGCCAGCAGTTACTCTGTGGAAGCCACCCGCGGTGAGCAGTTCTTC.

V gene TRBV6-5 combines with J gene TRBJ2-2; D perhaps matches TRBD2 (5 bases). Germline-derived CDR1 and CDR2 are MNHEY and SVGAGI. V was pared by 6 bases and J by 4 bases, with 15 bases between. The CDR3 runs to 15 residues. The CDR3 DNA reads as TGTGCCAGCAGCCCCGGGGTCCCGGGCACCGGGGAGCTGTTTTTT. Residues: CASSPGVPGTGELFF.

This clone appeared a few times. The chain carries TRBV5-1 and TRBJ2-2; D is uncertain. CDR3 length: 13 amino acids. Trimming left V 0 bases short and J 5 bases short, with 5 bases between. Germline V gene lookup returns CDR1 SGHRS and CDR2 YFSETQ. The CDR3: CASSLAQTGELFF. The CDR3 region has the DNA TGCGCCAGCAGCTTGGCACAGACCGGGGAGCTGTTTTTT.

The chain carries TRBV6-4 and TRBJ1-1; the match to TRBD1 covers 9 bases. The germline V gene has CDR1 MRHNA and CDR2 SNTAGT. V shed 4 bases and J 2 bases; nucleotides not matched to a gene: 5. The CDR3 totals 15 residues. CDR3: CASSGQDRGNTEAFF. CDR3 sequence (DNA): TGTGCCAGCAGTGGTCAGGACAGGGGTAACACTGAAGCTTTCTTT.

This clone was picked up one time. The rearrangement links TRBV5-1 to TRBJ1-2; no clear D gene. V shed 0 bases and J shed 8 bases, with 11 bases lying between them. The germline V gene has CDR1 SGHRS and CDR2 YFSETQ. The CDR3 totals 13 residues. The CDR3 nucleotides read TGCGCCAGCAGCTTGGGAGCGGTAGAGGGCTACACCTTC. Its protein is CASSLGAVEGYTF.

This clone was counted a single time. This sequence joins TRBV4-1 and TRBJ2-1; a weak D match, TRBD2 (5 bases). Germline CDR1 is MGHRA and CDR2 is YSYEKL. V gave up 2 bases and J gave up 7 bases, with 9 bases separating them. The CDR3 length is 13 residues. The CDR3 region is CASSQPRANEQFF. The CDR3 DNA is TGCGCCAGCAGCCAACCGAGGGCGAATGAGCAGTTCTTC.

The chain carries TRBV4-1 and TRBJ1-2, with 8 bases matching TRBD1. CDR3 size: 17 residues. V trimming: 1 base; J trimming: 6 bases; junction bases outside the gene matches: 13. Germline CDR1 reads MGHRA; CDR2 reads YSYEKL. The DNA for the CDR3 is TGCGCCAGCAGCCAAGTTTACAGGGGGGGACAATGGAATGGCTACACCTTC. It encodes CASSQVYRGGQWNGYTF.

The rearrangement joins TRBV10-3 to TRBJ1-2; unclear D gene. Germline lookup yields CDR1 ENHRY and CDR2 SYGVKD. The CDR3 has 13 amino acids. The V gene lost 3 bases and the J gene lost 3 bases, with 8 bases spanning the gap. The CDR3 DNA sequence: TGTGCCATCAGTGACCTCGGGGACTATGGCTACACCTTC. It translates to CAISDLGDYGYTF.

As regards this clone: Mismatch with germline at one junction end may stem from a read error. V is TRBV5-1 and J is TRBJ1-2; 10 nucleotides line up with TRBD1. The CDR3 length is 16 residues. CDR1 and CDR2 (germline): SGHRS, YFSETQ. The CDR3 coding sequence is TGCGCCAGCAGCCAGGGACAGGGGCAGGCTAACTATGGCCACACCTTC. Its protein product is CASSQGQGQANYGHTF.

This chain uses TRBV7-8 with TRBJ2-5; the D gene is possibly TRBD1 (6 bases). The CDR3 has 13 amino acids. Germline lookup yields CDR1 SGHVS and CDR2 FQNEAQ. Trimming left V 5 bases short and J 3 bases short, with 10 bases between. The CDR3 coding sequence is TGTGCCAGCAGCCTTGACAGGAAAGAGACCCAGTACTTC. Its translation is CASSLDRKETQYF.

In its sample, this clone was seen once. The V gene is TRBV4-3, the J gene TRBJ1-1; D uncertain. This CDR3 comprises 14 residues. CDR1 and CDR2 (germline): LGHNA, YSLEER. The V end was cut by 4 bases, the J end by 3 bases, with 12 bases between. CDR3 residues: CASSRIMRDTEAFF. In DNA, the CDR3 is TGCGCCAGCAGCCGCATTATGAGAGACACTGAAGCTTTCTTT.

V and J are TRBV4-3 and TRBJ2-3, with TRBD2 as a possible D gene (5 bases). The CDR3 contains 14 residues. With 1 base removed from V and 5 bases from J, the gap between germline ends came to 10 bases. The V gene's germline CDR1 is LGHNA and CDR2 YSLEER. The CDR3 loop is CASSQGAEGDTQYF. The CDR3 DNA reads TGCGCCAGCAGCCAAGGCGCCGAGGGAGATACGCAGTATTTT.

CDR3 loop: CASSRGDQETQYF. In DNA form, the CDR3 reads TGTGCCAGTAGCAGGGGGGACCAAGAGACCCAGTACTTC. This chain uses TRBV19 with TRBJ2-5, with D perhaps matching TRBD1 (7 bases). Germline V gene lookup returns CDR1 LNHDA and CDR2 SQIVND (reference sequence). The CDR3 is 13 residues long. V shed 6 bases and J shed 0 bases, with 8 bases lying between them.

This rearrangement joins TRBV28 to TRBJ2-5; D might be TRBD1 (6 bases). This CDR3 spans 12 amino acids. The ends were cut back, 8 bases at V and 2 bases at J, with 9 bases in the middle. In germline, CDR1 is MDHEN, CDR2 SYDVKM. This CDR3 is CASGTPQETQYF. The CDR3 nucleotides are TGTGCCAGCGGGACACCTCAAGAGACCCAGTACTTC.

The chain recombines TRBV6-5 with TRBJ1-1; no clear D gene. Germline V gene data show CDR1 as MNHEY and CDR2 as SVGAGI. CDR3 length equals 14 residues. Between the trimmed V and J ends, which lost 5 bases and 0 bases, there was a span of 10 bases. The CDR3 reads CASSPRFVNTEAFF. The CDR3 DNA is TGTGCCAGCAGTCCCAGATTTGTGAACACTGAAGCTTTCTTT.

CDR3 region: CASSGGLADTDTQYF. CDR3 nucleotides: TGTGCCAGCAGCGGAGGACTAGCGGACACAGATACGCAGTATTTT. The genes are TRBV9 and TRBJ2-3; 10 bases line up with TRBD2. The CDR3 has 15 amino acids. V dropped 3 bases and J dropped 2; count of bases not matched to a gene: 3. CDR1 is SGDLS and CDR2 is YYNGEE in the germline V gene.

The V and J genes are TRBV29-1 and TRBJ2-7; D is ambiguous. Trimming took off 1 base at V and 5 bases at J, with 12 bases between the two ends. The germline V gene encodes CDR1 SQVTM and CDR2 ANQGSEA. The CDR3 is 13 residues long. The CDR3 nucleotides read TGCAGCGTTGAAGGCCCGGGTTTCCACGAGCAGTACTTC. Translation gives CSVEGPGFHEQYF.

The CDR3 reads CAWSVPGTANSPLHF. CDR3 DNA sequence: TGTGCCTGGAGTGTACCGGGGACAGCTAATTCACCCCTCCACTTT. The chain links TRBV30 to TRBJ1-6; the match to TRBD1 covers 7 bases. This CDR3 region has 15 residues. Germline CDR1 reads GTSNPN; CDR2 reads SVGIG (reference sequence). V was pared by 0 bases and J by 6 bases, with 5 bases of the junction left unmatched.

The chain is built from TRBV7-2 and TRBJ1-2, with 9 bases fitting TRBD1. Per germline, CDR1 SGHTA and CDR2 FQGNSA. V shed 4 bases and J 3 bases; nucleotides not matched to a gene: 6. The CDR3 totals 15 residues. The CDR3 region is CASSSGTGRDYGYTF. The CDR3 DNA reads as TGTGCCAGCAGCTCAGGGACAGGGCGCGACTATGGCTACACCTTC.

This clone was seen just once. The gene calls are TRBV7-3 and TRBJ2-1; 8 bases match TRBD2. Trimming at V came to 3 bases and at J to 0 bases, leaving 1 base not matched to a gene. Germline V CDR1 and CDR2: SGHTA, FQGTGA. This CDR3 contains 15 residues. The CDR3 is CASSFSGTSYNEQFF. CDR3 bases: TGTGCCAGCAGCTTTAGCGGGACCTCCTACAATGAGCAGTTCTTC.

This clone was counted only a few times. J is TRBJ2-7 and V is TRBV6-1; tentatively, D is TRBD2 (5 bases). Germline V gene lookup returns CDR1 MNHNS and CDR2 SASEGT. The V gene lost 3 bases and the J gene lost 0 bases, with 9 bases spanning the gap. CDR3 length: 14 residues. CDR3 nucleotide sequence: TGTGCCAGCAGTGAGAGGCGGGCCTCCTACGAGCAGTACTTC. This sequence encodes CASSERRASYEQYF.

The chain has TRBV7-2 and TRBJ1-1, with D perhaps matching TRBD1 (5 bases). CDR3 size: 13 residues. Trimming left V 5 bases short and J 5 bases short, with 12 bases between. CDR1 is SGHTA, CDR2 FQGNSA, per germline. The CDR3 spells CASSVPEGTEAFF. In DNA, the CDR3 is TGTGCCAGCAGCGTACCGGAGGGGACTGAAGCTTTCTTT.

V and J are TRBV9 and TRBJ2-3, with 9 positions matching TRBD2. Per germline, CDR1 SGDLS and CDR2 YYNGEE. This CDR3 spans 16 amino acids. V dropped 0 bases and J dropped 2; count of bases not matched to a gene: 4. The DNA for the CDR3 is TGTGCCAGCAGCGTAGGTACTAGCGGGTACACAGATACGCAGTATTTT. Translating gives CASSVGTSGYTDTQYF.

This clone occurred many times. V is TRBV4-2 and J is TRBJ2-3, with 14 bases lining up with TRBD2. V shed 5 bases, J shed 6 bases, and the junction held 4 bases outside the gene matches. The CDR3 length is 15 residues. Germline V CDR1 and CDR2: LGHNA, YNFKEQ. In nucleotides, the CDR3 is TGTGCCAGCAGCGGACTAGCGGGAGGAGCCGATACGCAGTATTTT. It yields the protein CASSGLAGGADTQYF.

The CDR3 here is CAISETGGRTEAFF. CDR3 bases: TGTGCCATCAGTGAGACAGGGGGGCGGACTGAAGCTTTCTTT. The chain employs TRBV10-3 and TRBJ1-1; 8 nucleotides align to TRBD1. From germline, CDR1 is ENHRY and CDR2 SYGVKD. With 2 bases clipped from V and 5 bases from J, the junction kept 4 bases outside the gene matches. The CDR3 runs 14 residues.

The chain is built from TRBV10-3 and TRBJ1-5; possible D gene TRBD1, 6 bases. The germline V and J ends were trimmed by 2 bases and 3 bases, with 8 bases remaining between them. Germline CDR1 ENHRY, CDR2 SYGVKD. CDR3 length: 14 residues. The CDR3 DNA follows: TGTGCCATCAGTGAGGCAGGGGCCAATCAGCCCCAGCATTTT. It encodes CAISEAGANQPQHF.

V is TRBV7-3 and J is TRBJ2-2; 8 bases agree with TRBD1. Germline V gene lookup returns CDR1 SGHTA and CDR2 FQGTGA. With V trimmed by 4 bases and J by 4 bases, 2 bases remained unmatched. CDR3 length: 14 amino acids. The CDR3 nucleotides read TGTGCCAGCAGCTGGACAGGGCCCACCGGGGAGCTGTTTTTT. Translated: CASSWTGPTGELFF.